This T cell receptor (beta chain) was identified in a study of blood T cell repertoires in COVID-19. Cohort 3 recovery required two negative PCRs, clearance, or symptom resolution. Assay used: immunoSEQ multiplex PCR; TCRdb lists only in-frame clones, some missing. The data contain some 230,000 clones, just under 85% of them singletons. Per germline, CDR1 SGHNT and CDR2 YYREEE (reference sequence). The V gene end was trimmed by 10 bases and the J gene end by 0 bases; junction bases not matched to a gene: 11. CDR3 size: 15 residues. This sequence originates from a man aged 35 to 55 who had recovered from COVID-19. Sequenced input: PBMCs or T cells enriched from blood (not recorded which). The chain is built from TRBV5-4 and TRBJ2-5, with TRBD2 identical over 8 bases. CDR3 bases: TGTGCCTCCAACGTGGGCGGGGGGCACCAAGAGACCCAGTACTTC. It specifies CASNVGGGHQETQYF.